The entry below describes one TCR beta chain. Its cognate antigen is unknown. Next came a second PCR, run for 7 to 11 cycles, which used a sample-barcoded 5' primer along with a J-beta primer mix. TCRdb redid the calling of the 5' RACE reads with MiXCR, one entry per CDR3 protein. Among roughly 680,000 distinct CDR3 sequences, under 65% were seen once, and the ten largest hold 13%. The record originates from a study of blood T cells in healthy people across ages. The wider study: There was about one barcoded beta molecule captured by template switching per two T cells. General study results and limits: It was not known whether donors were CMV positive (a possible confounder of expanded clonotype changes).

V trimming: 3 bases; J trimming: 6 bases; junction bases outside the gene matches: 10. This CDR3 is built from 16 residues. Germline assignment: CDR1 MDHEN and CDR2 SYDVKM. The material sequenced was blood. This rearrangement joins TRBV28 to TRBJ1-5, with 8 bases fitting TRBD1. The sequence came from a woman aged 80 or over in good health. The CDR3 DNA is TGTGCCAGCAGTTTCCAGGGGGCGGGTTTAGTTCAGCCCCAGCATTTT. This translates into CASSFQGAGLVQPQHF.